The 16 T cell receptor beta chains below all came from one sample that was sequenced in a study of T cell responses to AZD1222 COVID-19 vaccine. Only in-frame clones appear in the TCRdb table, and some are missing; sequencing was by immunoSEQ multiplex PCR. In the table there are 100,000 to 150,000 clones, about nine tenths of which are singletons. This specimen consisted of peripheral blood, obtained on day 0 of AZD1222 vaccination. The receptors derive from an adult in good health.

The chain links TRBV29-1 to TRBJ2-2; no clear D gene. This CDR3 has 13 amino acids. Germline CDR1 SQVTM, CDR2 ANQGSEA. V lost 5 bases, J lost 2 bases, and 9 bases lay in between. The CDR3 coding sequence is TGCAGCGTTCGCCAGGCAAACACCGGGGAGCTGTTTTTT. It is translated as CSVRQANTGELFF.

DNA of the CDR3: TGTGCCAGCGCCGAGGGGGGGGGCTCTGGAAACACCATATATTTT. This encodes CASAEGGGSGNTIYF. This rearrangement joins TRBV28 to TRBJ1-3; D perhaps matches TRBD1 (6 bases). The length of the CDR3 is 15 residues. CDR1 is MDHEN, CDR2 SYDVKM, per germline. Trimming took off 8 bases at V and 0 bases at J, with 14 bases between the two ends.

This rearrangement joins TRBV9 to TRBJ1-3; D gene ambiguous. There are 15 residues in the CDR3. The V end lost 1 base, the J end lost 0 bases, and 8 bases lay between the germline ends. CDR1 and CDR2 (germline): SGDLS, YYNGEE. Written as DNA, the CDR3 is TGTGCCAGCAGCGTACACGGCAGCTCTGGAAACACCATATATTTT. This encodes CASSVHGSSGNTIYF.

The chain couples TRBV5-1 to TRBJ2-5; 7 bases are a match to TRBD1. The V gene's germline CDR1 is SGHRS and CDR2 YFSETQ. The trim removed 4 bases at V and 5 bases at J, leaving 11 bases unmatched. The CDR3 runs to 15 residues. The CDR3 coding sequence is TGCGCCAGCAGCCAGACAGGGTCGTTAGGGGAGACCCAGTACTTC. As protein: CASSQTGSLGETQYF. The full variable domain, in which reference TRBV5-1 and TRBJ2-5 provide the parts outside the CDR3, is KAGVTQTPRYLIKTRGQQVTLSCSPISGHRSVSWYQQTPGQGLQFLFEYFSETQRNKGNFPGRFSGRQFSNSRSEMNVSTLELGDSALYLCASSQTGSLGETQYFGPGTRLLVL.

CDR3 in DNA: TGTGCCAGCAGCGCCCTAAGCGGGGGCCATGGCTACACCTTC. This translates into CASSALSGGHGYTF. This chain joins TRBV9 and TRBJ1-2; D perhaps matches TRBD1 (6 bases). This CDR3 is 14 amino acids long. Trimming cost V 3 bases and J 6 bases, with 15 bases left between them. Germline CDR1 reads SGDLS; CDR2 reads YYNGEE.

The chain employs TRBV25-1 and TRBJ2-6; a weak D match, TRBD1 (5 bases). V lost 8 bases to trimming and J lost 0 bases, with 14 bases between them. The germline V gene has CDR1 MGHDK and CDR2 SYGVNS. This CDR3 contains 16 residues. The CDR3 DNA follows: TGTGCCAGCTCTGAACAGGATAGCTCTGGGGCCAACGTCCTGACTTTC. Translation gives CASSEQDSSGANVLTF.

The V and J genes are TRBV6-2 or TRBV6-3 and TRBJ1-1; D possibly corresponds to TRBD1 (5 bases). The CDR3 loop spans 17 amino acids. V lost 6 bases and J 0 bases, leaving 20 bases between the germline ends. Germline assignment: CDR1 MNHEY and CDR2 SVGEGT. CDR3: CASSFRPQGSMNTEAFF. In DNA, the CDR3 is TGTGCCAGCAGCTTCCGACCTCAGGGCTCCATGAACACTGAAGCTTTCTTT.

CDR3 DNA: TGTGCCAGCTCACCAAAGCAGGGGTCGGTCACCGGGGAGCTGTTTTTT. Translation gives CASSPKQGSVTGELFF. V gene TRBV18 combines with J gene TRBJ2-2; the D gene is possibly TRBD1 (6 bases). CDR3 length: 16 residues. V dropped 2 bases and J dropped 4 bases, with 14 bases sitting between them. CDR1 is KGHSH and CDR2 is LQKENI in the germline V gene. Based on the CDR3 plus reference TRBV18 and TRBJ2-2, the full variable domain is NAGVMQNPRHLVRRRGQEARLRCSPMKGHSHVYWYRQLPEEGLKFMVYLQKENIIDESGMPKERFSAEFPKEGPSILRIQQVVRGDSAAYFCASSPKQGSVTGELFFGEGSRLTVL.

The genes are TRBV9 and TRBJ1-3, with no clear D. This CDR3 region has 16 residues. CDR1 and CDR2 from the germline V gene are SGDLS and YYNGEE. Trimming cost V 3 bases and J 1 base, with 14 bases left between them. This CDR3 reads CASSAPPGSSGNTIYF. The CDR3 DNA is TGTGCCAGCAGCGCGCCCCCGGGGAGTTCTGGAAACACCATATATTTT.

The chain uses TRBV6-6 and TRBJ1-5; D is unclear. Germline V CDR1 and CDR2: MNHNY, SVGAGI (reference sequence). Trimming took off 2 bases at V and 3 bases at J, with 11 bases between the two ends. The CDR3 covers 15 residues. CDR3 protein: CASSYTSSNNQPQHF. The DNA for the CDR3 is TGTGCCAGCAGTTACACCAGTTCTAACAATCAGCCCCAGCATTTT.

This chain connects TRBV10-2 to TRBJ2-1; 11 nucleotides match TRBD2. V lost 7 bases to trimming and J lost 9 bases; unmatched junction nucleotides: 8. This CDR3 has 14 residues. In germline, CDR1 is WSHSY, CDR2 SAAADI. This CDR3 is CASNIAGGPGEQFF. In nucleotides, the CDR3 is TGCGCCAGCAATATAGCGGGGGGGCCGGGTGAGCAGTTCTTC.

The chain is built from TRBV28 and TRBJ1-2; D unclear. Trimming stripped 2 bases from V and 0 bases from J, with 4 bases between. Germline lookup yields CDR1 MDHEN and CDR2 SYDVKM. The CDR3 covers 13 residues. The CDR3 DNA reads TGTGCCAGCAGTTTAGGCACTAACTATGGCTACACCTTC. This gives the protein CASSLGTNYGYTF.

The rearrangement joins TRBV4-1 to TRBJ1-2; 10 bases align to TRBD1. The length of the CDR3 is 15 residues. J was trimmed by 4 bases and V by 3 bases; bases with no gene match: 5. Per germline, CDR1 MGHRA and CDR2 YSYEKL. The CDR3 region has the DNA TGCGCCAGCAGCCAGGAGACAGGGGGCAGCTATGGCTACACCTTC. This codes for CASSQETGGSYGYTF.

This chain uses TRBV5-1 with TRBJ2-7, with D unclear. Deletions cut 1 base from V and 3 bases from J, with 23 bases between. CDR1 is SGHRS, CDR2 YFSETQ, per germline. The CDR3 runs 18 residues. The CDR3 loop reads CASSLMSVARAPFYEQYF. The CDR3 nucleotides are TGCGCCAGCAGCTTGATGTCGGTCGCAAGGGCTCCCTTCTACGAGCAGTACTTC.

The chain has TRBV14 and TRBJ2-7; possibly TRBD1 for D (6 bases). V shed 4 bases and J shed 6 bases, with 16 bases lying between them. The CDR3 sequence is 14 residues long. CDR1 and CDR2 (germline): SGHDN, FVKESK. The CDR3 DNA is TGTGCCAGCAGCCCCGAGGAGGAAGGGGGCGAGCAGTACTTC. Residues: CASSPEEEGGEQYF.

The chain joins TRBV6-2 or TRBV6-3 to TRBJ2-3, with 10 bases lining up with TRBD2. With 2 bases clipped from V and 2 bases from J, the junction kept 10 bases outside the gene matches. The germline V gene encodes CDR1 MNHEY and CDR2 SVGEGT. This CDR3 comprises 18 residues. Here the CDR3 DNA reads TGTGCCAGCAGTTACCTTGCCGCTAGCGGGGGCCCCACAGATACGCAGTATTTT. This translates into CASSYLAASGGPTDTQYF.